This T cell receptor (beta chain) was documented in a study of T cells in Graves' hyperthyroidism and ophthalmopathy. Findings and limits, study-wide: Most expanded thyroid clonotypes above 0.001 recurred in blood.

Details on this clonotype: No antigen is known for it.

Authors of the study amplified TCR beta CDR3 regions from RNA transcripts. Primed by the HTBI set, a first-round RT-PCR was run on the TCR CDR3. TCRdb analysed the multiplex PCR reads with MiXCR anew, one entry per CDR3 protein. The repertoire holds 400,000 to 450,000 distinct CDR3 sequences, with around 15% as singletons. Between the trimmed V and J ends, which lost 6 bases and 1 base, there was a span of 12 bases. Germline CDR1 MDHEN, CDR2 SYDVKM. This CDR3 has 14 amino acids. Ophthalmopathy patients had moderate-to-severe active disease, CAS ≥3, NOSPECS ≥4, and disease duration under 3 months. Sequenced input: blood. The chain combines TRBV28 with TRBJ1-1; D perhaps matches TRBD1 (6 bases). This receptor was taken from a man between 18 and 29 years old with Graves' ophthalmopathy. The DNA for the CDR3 is TGTGCCAGCAGGGGCGGGACACGGAACACTGAAGCTTTCTTT. Protein sequence: CASRGGTRNTEAFF.